This TCR beta chain was recorded in a study of T cells in Graves' hyperthyroidism and ophthalmopathy. On the study more broadly: At the time of initial diagnosis and before any treatment, peripheral blood was collected.

The V segment lost 3 bases and the J segment 0 bases; nucleotides outside the gene matches: 4. Germline CDR1 reads KGHSH; CDR2 reads LQKENI. The CDR3 consists of 17 residues. It was RNA transcripts that yielded the amplified TCR beta CDR3 regions. The HTBI primer set was used in a first-round RT-PCR of the TCR CDR3. TCRdb reanalysed the multiplex PCR reads using MiXCR and keeps one entry per CDR3 protein. The sample records about 300,000 distinct CDR3 sequences, roughly 17% being singletons. A word on this clonotype: Its target is not known.

Study-level points and caveats: A median about 6.2 months before onset, the model predicted ophthalmopathy.

Calling Graves' hyperthyroidism stable meant ophthalmopathy did not progress within 18 months. Uncontrolled infection, other autoimmune disease, pregnancy or lactation led to exclusion. This TCR derives from a man younger than 45 with Graves' hyperthyroidism. The sample comprised blood. The chain uses TRBV18 and TRBJ2-6, with 8 bases lining up with TRBD1. The CDR3 DNA follows: TGTGCCAGCTCACCTGGGACAGGTACCTCTGGGGCCAACGTCCTGACTTTC. This sequence encodes CASSPGTGTSGANVLTF.